Following are 28 T cell receptor beta chains from one sample sequenced in a study of T cell responses to AZD1222 COVID-19 vaccine. Method: immunoSEQ multiplex PCR; TCRdb's copy keeps in-frame clones and lacks some. The table has more than 95,000 clones, about 88% seen once; the top ten hold 4.4%. The source was peripheral blood, collected on day 0 of AZD1222 vaccination. All receptors derive from an adult in good health.

This rearrangement joins TRBV7-9 to TRBJ2-7, with a possible D match to TRBD1 (5 bases). Between the trimmed V and J ends, which lost 4 bases and 3 bases, there was a span of 13 bases. This CDR3 has 14 amino acids. The germline V gene encodes CDR1 SEHNR and CDR2 FQNEAQ (reference sequence). CDR3 sequence (DNA): TGTGCCAGCAGCTCGCAGGGATCGGACTACGAGCAGTACTTC. Translated, it gives CASSSQGSDYEQYF.

V is TRBV18 and J is TRBJ2-1, with D perhaps matching TRBD1 or TRBD2 (5 bases each). Looked up from germline, CDR1 is KGHSH and CDR2 is LQKENI. Between the trimmed V and J ends, which lost 2 bases and 0 bases, there was a span of 11 bases. This CDR3 has 16 residues. The CDR3 DNA reads TGTGCCAGCTCACCAATGAAGGGGACCTCCTACAATGAGCAGTTCTTC. It yields the protein CASSPMKGTSYNEQFF. Using reference TRBV18 and TRBJ2-1 for the parts outside the CDR3, the full variable domain is NAGVMQNPRHLVRRRGQEARLRCSPMKGHSHVYWYRQLPEEGLKFMVYLQKENIIDESGMPKERFSAEFPKEGPSILRIQQVVRGDSAAYFCASSPMKGTSYNEQFFGPGTRLTVL.

V and J are TRBV10-3 and TRBJ1-5, with D perhaps matching TRBD1 (5 bases). Trimming left V 7 bases short and J 5 bases short, with 12 bases between. The germline V gene has CDR1 ENHRY and CDR2 SYGVKD. This CDR3 is 13 amino acids long. CDR3 residues: CAITEGRDQPQHF. For the CDR3, the DNA is TGTGCCATCACCGAGGGCAGGGATCAGCCCCAGCATTTT.

The V call is TRBV5-8, the J call TRBJ2-3, with D perhaps matching TRBD2 (6 bases). Germline V gives CDR1 SGHTS, CDR2 YDEGEE. There are 13 residues in the CDR3. Trimming took 2 bases from V and 3 from J, leaving 7 bases between them. The CDR3 DNA follows: TGTGCCAGCAGCTTCGGACTAACAGATACGCAGTATTTT. This sequence encodes CASSFGLTDTQYF.

The CDR3 loop reads CASRTSVIQYF. The CDR3 DNA sequence: TGTGCAAGTCGGACTAGCGTCATTCAGTACTTC. V is TRBV12-2 and J is TRBJ2-4; TRBD2 reflects the table's D call only, with no check against the DNA. TRBV12-2 is classified as a pseudogene. CDR3 length equals 11 residues.

V usage is TRBV7-8 and J usage is TRBJ2-1; the D gene is possibly TRBD1 (7 bases). V was shortened by 3 bases and J by 6 bases, with 21 bases between the two germline ends. Germline loops: CDR1 SGHVS, CDR2 FQNEAQ. The CDR3 sequence is 17 residues long. In DNA, the CDR3 is TGTGCCAGCAGCTTCAATCCGGGAGCCCAGGGGGGCAATGAGCAGTTCTTC. Translating it yields CASSFNPGAQGGNEQFF.

This sequence joins TRBV10-3 and TRBJ1-1; D gene ambiguous. There are 13 residues in the CDR3. CDR1 ENHRY and CDR2 SYGVKD come from the germline V gene. Trimming removed 10 bases from V and 6 bases from J, with 18 bases in between. CDR3 residues: CASRQVGKAEAFF. In nucleotides, the CDR3 is TGTGCCAGCAGGCAGGTGGGTAAGGCTGAAGCTTTCTTT.

Worth noting for this clone: The same CDR3 arises from other DNA sequences in this sample as well. This chain uses TRBV28 with TRBJ2-7, with TRBD2 matching over 12 bases. The length of the CDR3 is 15 residues. Germline CDR1 reads MDHEN; CDR2 reads SYDVKM. With V trimmed by 6 bases and J by 0 bases, 3 bases remained unmatched. The CDR3 nucleotides read TGTGCCAGCAGAGGGACTAGCGGGTCCTCCTACGAGCAGTACTTC. Its protein product is CASRGTSGSSYEQYF.

This sequence joins TRBV30 and TRBJ2-5; 7 bases map to TRBD2. V dropped 5 bases and J dropped 1; count of bases not matched to a gene: 10. CDR1 and CDR2 from the germline V gene are GTSNPN and SVGIG (reference sequence). This CDR3 is built from 15 residues. CDR3 in amino acids: CAWGRASGTQETQYF. CDR3 sequence (DNA): TGTGCCTGGGGGCGGGCTAGCGGTACCCAAGAGACCCAGTACTTC.

DNA for the CDR3: TGTGCCAGTAGTATAGGGACAGGGGAAGACTATGGCTACACCTTC. It specifies CASSIGTGEDYGYTF. The chain employs TRBV19 and TRBJ1-2, with 9 nucleotides matching TRBD1. This CDR3 is 15 amino acids long. The trim removed 1 base at V and 3 bases at J, leaving 3 bases unmatched. From germline, CDR1 is LNHDA and CDR2 SQIVND (reference sequence).

The J gene is TRBJ1-4, the V gene TRBV7-9, with TRBD1 identical over 11 bases. CDR1 and CDR2 (germline): SEHNR, FQNEAQ (reference sequence). The junction had 7 bases not matched to a gene; V was cut back by 5 bases and J by 11 bases. The CDR3 consists of 14 residues. CDR3 nucleotide sequence: TGTGCCAGCAGCCGGACAGGGGGCGAAAGGAAACTGTTTTTT. This translates into CASSRTGGERKLFF.

The chain joins TRBV5-5 to TRBJ1-5; 8 bases match TRBD1. V lost 3 bases to trimming and J lost 4 bases; unmatched junction nucleotides: 6. The CDR3 has 15 amino acids. Looked up from germline, CDR1 is SGHKS and CDR2 is YYEKEE (reference sequence). DNA of the CDR3: TGTGCCAGCAGCTCGGACAGGGTGGGGAATCAGCCCCAGCATTTT. Residues: CASSSDRVGNQPQHF.

CDR3 loop: CASGAASMNGNEQFF. Written as DNA, the CDR3 is TGTGCCAGCGGCGCGGCTAGCATGAACGGTAATGAGCAGTTCTTC. V gene TRBV11-3 combines with J gene TRBJ2-1, with a possible D match to TRBD2 (5 bases). This CDR3 comprises 15 residues. Germline V CDR1 and CDR2: SGHNT, YENEEA. V lost 8 bases, J lost 7 bases, and 21 bases lay in between.

The V and J genes are TRBV6-1 and TRBJ2-7; D not certain. This CDR3 spans 13 amino acids. Germline V gene lookup returns CDR1 MNHNS and CDR2 SASEGT. V was cut by 1 base and J by 3 bases, with 7 bases left in between. The CDR3 here is CASSEVVGYEQYF. The CDR3 nucleotides read TGTGCCAGCAGTGAAGTAGTCGGCTACGAGCAGTACTTC.

V usage is TRBV6-5 and J usage is TRBJ2-2; tentative D call: TRBD2 (6 bases). The length of the CDR3 is 15 residues. Per germline, CDR1 MNHEY and CDR2 SVGAGI. V lost 3 bases and J 7 bases, leaving 15 bases between the germline ends. The DNA of the CDR3 is TGTGCCAGCAGTTATCCTAGCGATAAGGGCGGGGAGCTGTTTTTT. The encoded protein is CASSYPSDKGGELFF.

The rearrangement links TRBV5-1 to TRBJ1-1, with 7 bases matching TRBD1. CDR1 and CDR2 from the germline V gene are SGHRS and YFSETQ. With V trimmed by 1 base and J by 0 bases, 6 bases remained unmatched. CDR3 length equals 16 residues. CDR3 bases: TGCGCCAGCAGCTTGCGACAGGGTTGGATGAACACTGAAGCTTTCTTT. The encoded protein is CASSLRQGWMNTEAFF.

The CDR3 DNA is TGTGCCAGCAGTCCGCTGGAAGGGAACACTGAAGCTTTCTTT. Its protein is CASSPLEGNTEAFF. This chain uses TRBV27 with TRBJ1-1; D gene uncertain. Germline lookup yields CDR1 MNHEY and CDR2 SMNVEV (reference sequence). The CDR3 runs to 14 residues. Trimming removed 5 bases at V and 1 base at J, with 11 bases between.

This clone was seen a few times. The chain recombines TRBV11-2 with TRBJ1-5; 7 positions match TRBD1. There are 15 residues in the CDR3. The germline V gene encodes CDR1 SGHAT and CDR2 FQNNGV. Trimming cost V 1 base and J 7 bases; bases outside gene matches: 7. The CDR3 DNA is TGTGCCAGCAGCTTAGGGACAGGCACGTTACAGCCCCAGCATTTT. Residues: CASSLGTGTLQPQHF.

The V and J genes are TRBV7-2 and TRBJ1-2; D is uncertain. Trimming removed 5 bases from V and 3 bases from J, with 10 bases in between. Germline V gives CDR1 SGHTA, CDR2 FQGNSA. The CDR3 totals 13 residues. The CDR3 DNA reads as TGTGCCAGCAGCCCACATGGGGACTATGGCTACACCTTC. Translation: CASSPHGDYGYTF.

This chain uses TRBV23-1 with TRBJ1-1; D remains unclear. TRBV23-1 is given ORF status, its function remaining uncertain. This CDR3 region has 17 residues. The V end lost 1 base, the J end lost 5 bases, and 20 bases lay between the germline ends. The CDR3 DNA reads as TGCGCCAGCAGTCAATTTATACCGGGTCCGCAGAGGACTGAAGCTTTCTTT. Residues: CASSQFIPGPQRTEAFF.

The chain links TRBV6-2 or TRBV6-3 to TRBJ2-3; the D is unclear. This CDR3 is built from 14 residues. Trimming left V 5 bases short and J 1 base short, with 10 bases between. Looked up from germline, CDR1 is MNHEY and CDR2 is SVGEGT. The CDR3 bases are TGTGCCAGCAGTCCCGGACCCCGCACAGATACGCAGTATTTT. This gives the protein CASSPGPRTDTQYF.

V is TRBV27 and J is TRBJ1-1, with no clear D. This CDR3 contains 12 residues. Germline V gives CDR1 MNHEY, CDR2 SMNVEV (reference sequence). V lost 8 bases to trimming and J lost 0 bases, with 7 bases between them. The CDR3 DNA follows: TGTGCCAGCGGACTTATGAACACTGAAGCTTTCTTT. The encoded protein is CASGLMNTEAFF.

This clone was seen only a few times. The chain carries TRBV7-2 and TRBJ1-2, with D hard to call. Trimming stripped 6 bases from V and 7 bases from J, with 18 bases between. This CDR3 comprises 14 residues. CDR1 SGHTA and CDR2 FQGNSA come from the germline V gene. In nucleotides, the CDR3 is TGTGCCAGCAGGACGGCCGGGCCCCAAACTGGCTACACCTTC. Translating gives CASRTAGPQTGYTF. Full variable domain (rest looked up from reference TRBV7-2 and TRBJ1-2): GAGVSQSPSNKVTEKGKDVELRCDPISGHTALYWYRQSLGQGLEFLIYFQGNSAPDKSGLPSDRFSAERTGGSVSTLTIQRTQQEDSAVYLCASRTAGPQTGYTFGSGTRLTVV.

This clone appeared once. This chain uses TRBV29-1 with TRBJ2-7, with D unclear. Trimming pared 4 bases from V and 3 bases from J, leaving 10 bases between. Germline CDR1 is SQVTM and CDR2 is ANQGSEA. The CDR3 runs 12 residues. The CDR3 spells CSVVGRFYEQYF. The CDR3 DNA is TGCAGCGTTGTTGGCAGGTTCTACGAGCAGTACTTC.

This chain joins TRBV5-1 and TRBJ2-5, with 7 bases identical to TRBD1. The germline V gene encodes CDR1 SGHRS and CDR2 YFSETQ. This CDR3 is 16 amino acids long. With 4 bases clipped from V and 0 bases from J, the junction kept 9 bases outside the gene matches. Here the CDR3 DNA reads TGCGCCAGCAGCCCCGGAGGCAGGGGGAACCAAGAGACCCAGTACTTC. The encoded protein is CASSPGGRGNQETQYF.

The chain carries TRBV24-1 and TRBJ1-2; D is uncertain. The germline CDR1 and CDR2 sequences are KGHDR and SFDVKD. V was trimmed by 2 bases and J by 2 bases, leaving 5 bases between them. This CDR3 has 13 amino acids. The CDR3 nucleotides are TGTGCCACCAGTGATTCCAGGAACTATGGCTACACCTTC. Translated: CATSDSRNYGYTF.

The chain joins TRBV9 to TRBJ1-3; unclear D gene. The CDR3 runs 15 residues. Trimming shortened V by 8 bases and J by 0 bases, and 15 bases separated the two germline ends. Germline CDR1 SGDLS, CDR2 YYNGEE. The CDR3 coding sequence is TGTGCCAGTTCTCATACTCGGGACTCTGGAAACACCATATATTTT. Protein sequence: CASSHTRDSGNTIYF.

V usage is TRBV19 and J usage is TRBJ1-5; possibly TRBD1 for D (5 bases). The germline gives CDR1 LNHDA, CDR2 SQIVND (reference sequence). The CDR3 sequence is 17 residues long. The V gene lost 5 bases and the J gene lost 1 base, with 18 bases spanning the gap. As DNA, the CDR3 is TGTGCCAGTAGTCCCCCCGGGGCTCCAAGGAGCAATCAGCCCCAGCATTTT. This gives the protein CASSPPGAPRSNQPQHF.